One and the same sample provided the 10 T cell receptor beta chains below, sequenced in a study of T cells expressing NK-cell markers. One entry per CDR3 protein, without DNA, is what TCRdb gives after re-calling the 5' RACE reads. This sample's table has about 450,000 distinct CDR3 sequences. Sequencing was performed on blood T cells: a sorted CD56 or NKG2C T cell subset, CD4+ or CD8+ T cells, or bulk PBMC T cells (not recorded which). Receptor source: a woman between 18 and 75 years old in good health.

V is TRBV7-2 and J is TRBJ2-7; the TCRdb D gene call, TRBD2, has no DNA to confirm it. The germline CDR1 and CDR2 sequences are SGHTA and FQGNSA. This CDR3 comprises 14 residues. CDR3 sequence reads: CASSAKGTIGEQYF. Combining the CDR3 with reference TRBV7-2 and TRBJ2-7 gives the whole variable domain GAGVSQSPSNKVTEKGKDVELRCDPISGHTALYWYRQSLGQGLEFLIYFQGNSAPDKSGLPSDRFSAERTGGSVSTLTIQRTQQEDSAVYLCASSAKGTIGEQYFGPGTRLTVT.

The CDR3 reads CATSRDVSVTGELFF. The chain links TRBV15 to TRBJ2-2. The CDR3 sequence is 15 residues long. Germline V gene lookup returns CDR1 LNHNV and CDR2 YYDKDF (reference sequence).

The CDR3: CASSQDRQGLGDTQYF. The V call is TRBV4-3, the J call TRBJ2-3; TCRdb gives TRBD1 as the D gene, but with no DNA this cannot be confirmed. CDR1 and CDR2 (germline): LGHNA, YSLEER. This CDR3 is 16 amino acids long.

The rearrangement links TRBV7-2 to TRBJ2-2. This CDR3 is 14 amino acids long. The germline gives CDR1 SGHTA, CDR2 FQGNSA. CDR3 sequence: CASSIVGPAAELFF. The full variable domain, in which reference TRBV7-2 and TRBJ2-2 provide the parts outside the CDR3, is GAGVSQSPSNKVTEKGKDVELRCDPISGHTALYWYRQSLGQGLEFLIYFQGNSAPDKSGLPSDRFSAERTGGSVSTLTIQRTQQEDSAVYLCASSIVGPAAELFFGEGSRLTVL.

V usage is TRBV20-1 and J usage is TRBJ2-5; TCRdb's D call of TRBD2 is untestable without DNA. Germline lookup yields CDR1 DFQATT and CDR2 SNEGSKA (reference sequence). The CDR3 covers 16 residues. CDR3 amino acids: CSARDYRAPEQETQYF.

The chain combines TRBV7-9 with TRBJ2-7. The CDR3 sequence is 15 residues long. Germline loops: CDR1 SEHNR, CDR2 FQNEAQ (reference sequence). CDR3 loop: CASSLAASGAYEQYF.

The J gene is TRBJ1-5, the V gene TRBV19; TCRdb names TRBD1, which stays unverified in the absence of DNA. The CDR3 consists of 13 residues. CDR1 and CDR2 (germline): LNHDA, SQIVND (reference sequence). CDR3 loop: CATGTALNQPQHF.

The chain is built from TRBV19 and TRBJ1-5; TCRdb calls TRBD1, which cannot be checked without DNA. The CDR3 extends over 12 amino acids. Germline V gene sequence: CDR1 LNHDA, CDR2 SQIVND (reference sequence). CDR3 in amino acids: CASTLGNQPQHF.

The V and J genes are TRBV29-1 and TRBJ2-1; TCRdb returns TRBD2, unconfirmable since there is no DNA. This CDR3 is 12 amino acids long. Per germline, CDR1 SQVTM and CDR2 ANQGSEA. The CDR3 sequence is CSSSTSYNEQFF.

The chain couples TRBV11-1 to TRBJ2-2; TCRdb reports TRBD2, a call that lacks DNA to check it against. Per germline, CDR1 SGHAT and CDR2 FQDESV (reference sequence). This CDR3 spans 18 amino acids. CDR3 in amino acids: CASSLALVFSGGHGELFF.